Listed below are T cell receptor beta chains from one sample, sequenced in a study of T cells in Graves' hyperthyroidism and ophthalmopathy. TCRdb used MiXCR to reprocess the multiplex PCR reads, holding one entry per CDR3 protein. The sample yields around 500,000 distinct CDR3 sequences, around 14% seen once. The sample comprised blood. These receptors all come from a woman in her late teens or twenties with Graves' hyperthyroidism. Both conserved end residues are part of each CDR3. A D gene is named only where the DNA matches it firmly. The size of a clone is reported for some rows only, either as once, few or many, or as a class for expanded clones.

abundance	v_gene	len	d_gene	j_gene	CDR3nt	CDR3aa
-	TRBV6-4	15	TRBD2	TRBJ2-2	TGTGCCAGCAGGATTCTAGCGGGGGGCACCGGGGAGCTGTTTTTT	CASRILAGGTGELFF
many	TRBV24-1	15	-	TRBJ2-3	TGTGCCACCAGTGACCGGGGCCGCCGCACAGATACGCAGTATTTT	CATSDRGRRTDTQYF
-	TRBV6-1	13	-	TRBJ1-1	TGTGCCAGCAGTGAGAACAGGGTTACTGAAGCTTTCTTT	CASSENRVTEAFF
many	TRBV12-5	16	-	TRBJ1-3	TGTGCTAGTGGTTTGTTGCTTATGGACACTGGAAACACCATATATTTT	CASGLLLMDTGNTIYF
many	TRBV30	15	-	TRBJ1-1	TGTGCCTGGAGTGTACGGGTCGGGGGGCGTTCTGAAGCTTTCTTT	CAWSVRVGGRSEAFF
-	TRBV6-2/TRBV6-3	14	-	TRBJ2-3	TGTGCCAGCTCCGCCAACCGATACACAGATACGCAGTATTTT	CASSANRYTDTQYF
-	TRBV12-3/TRBV12-4	16	TRBD1	TRBJ1-1	TGTGCCAGCAGTTTAGACAGGGGGCCTATGAACACTGAAGCTTTCTTT	CASSLDRGPMNTEAFF
many	TRBV6-2/TRBV6-3	17	TRBD2	TRBJ2-7	TGTGCCAGCAGTTACGGGACTAGCGGGAAGAACTCCTACGAGCAGTACTTC	CASSYGTSGKNSYEQYF
many	TRBV27	14	TRBD1	TRBJ1-1	TGTGCCAGCAGCCTTAAGACAGGGGGGACTGAAGCTTTCTTT	CASSLKTGGTEAFF
many	TRBV4-1	16	TRBD2	TRBJ2-1	TGCGCCAGCAGCCGCAAAGAGGTAGCGGGAATTAATGAGCAGTTCTTC	CASSRKEVAGINEQFF